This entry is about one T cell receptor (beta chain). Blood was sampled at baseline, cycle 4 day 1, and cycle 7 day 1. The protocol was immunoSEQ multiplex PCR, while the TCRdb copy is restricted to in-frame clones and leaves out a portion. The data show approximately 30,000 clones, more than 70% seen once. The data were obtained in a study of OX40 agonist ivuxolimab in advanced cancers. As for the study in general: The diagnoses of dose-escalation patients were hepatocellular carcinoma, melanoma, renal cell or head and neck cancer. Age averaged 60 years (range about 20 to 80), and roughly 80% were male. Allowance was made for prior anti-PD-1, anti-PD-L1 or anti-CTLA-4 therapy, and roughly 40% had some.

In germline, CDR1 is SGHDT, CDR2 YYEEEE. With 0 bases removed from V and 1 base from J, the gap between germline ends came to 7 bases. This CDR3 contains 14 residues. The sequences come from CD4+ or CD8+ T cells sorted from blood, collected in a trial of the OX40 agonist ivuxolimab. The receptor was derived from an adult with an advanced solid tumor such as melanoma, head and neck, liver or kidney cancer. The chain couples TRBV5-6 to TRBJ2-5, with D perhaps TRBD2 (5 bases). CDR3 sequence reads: CASSLGGSQETQYF. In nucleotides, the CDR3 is TGTGCCAGCAGCTTGGGAGGGAGCCAAGAGACCCAGTACTTC. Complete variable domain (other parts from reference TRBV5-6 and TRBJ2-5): DAGVTQSPTHLIKTRGQQVTLRCSPKSGHDTVSWYQQALGQGPQFIFQYYEEEERQRGNFPDRFSGHQFPNYSSELNVNALLLGDSALYLCASSLGGSQETQYFGPGTRLLVL.